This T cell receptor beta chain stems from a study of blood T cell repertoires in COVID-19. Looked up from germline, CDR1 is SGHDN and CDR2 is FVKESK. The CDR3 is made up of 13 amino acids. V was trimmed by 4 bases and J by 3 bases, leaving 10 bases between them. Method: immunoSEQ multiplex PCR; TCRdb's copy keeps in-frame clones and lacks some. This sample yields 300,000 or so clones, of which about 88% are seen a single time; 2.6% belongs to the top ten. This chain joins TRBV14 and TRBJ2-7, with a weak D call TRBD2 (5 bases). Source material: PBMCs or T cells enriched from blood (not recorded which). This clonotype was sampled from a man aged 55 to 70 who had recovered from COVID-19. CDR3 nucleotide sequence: TGTGCCAGCAGCCCTTTGGAGGTCTACGAGCAGTACTTC. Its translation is CASSPLEVYEQYF.